A single sample is the source of the 29 T cell receptor beta chains below, sequenced in a study of spatial heterogeneity in lung cancer. Described time point: blood at routine non-recurrence follow-up after resection. TCRdb processed the 5' RACE reads anew with MiXCR; each CDR3 protein has one entry. Here the sample spans roughly 38,000 distinct CDR3 sequences, more than 9% being singletons. The sample consisted of PBMCs, taken at follow-up. The receptor set was obtained from a female donor with early-stage non-small cell lung cancer.

Many counts were recorded for this clonotype. The gene calls are TRBV5-4 and TRBJ2-3; D not resolved. Per germline, CDR1 SGHNT and CDR2 YYREEE (reference sequence). The CDR3 loop spans 14 amino acids. Between the trimmed V and J ends, which lost 6 bases and 5 bases, there was a span of 16 bases. The CDR3 sequence is CASTLSPDRDTQYF. DNA for the CDR3: TGTGCCAGCACTTTGAGTCCAGATAGAGATACGCAGTATTTT.

The rearrangement uses TRBV7-2 and TRBJ2-3, with a weak D call TRBD2 (5 bases). The CDR3 runs 15 residues. Germline lookup yields CDR1 SGHTA and CDR2 FQGNSA. V lost 5 bases, J lost 3 bases, and 15 bases lay in between. The CDR3 here is CASSQFGERTDTQYF. The CDR3 region has the DNA TGTGCCAGCAGCCAGTTCGGGGAACGGACAGATACGCAGTATTTT. The whole variable domain, remainder taken from reference TRBV7-2 and TRBJ2-3, is GAGVSQSPSNKVTEKGKDVELRCDPISGHTALYWYRQSLGQGLEFLIYFQGNSAPDKSGLPSDRFSAERTGGSVSTLTIQRTQQEDSAVYLCASSQFGERTDTQYFGPGTRLTVL.

The rearrangement uses TRBV2 and TRBJ2-3; TRBD2 agrees at 11 bases. The CDR3 is made up of 15 amino acids. The V gene end was trimmed by 6 bases and the J gene end by 8 bases; junction bases not matched to a gene: 10. Germline assignment: CDR1 SNHLY and CDR2 FYNNEI. The CDR3 bases are TGTGCCAGCAGCATTAGCGGGGGGGCCTACGGTACGCAGTATTTT. Its protein is CASSISGGAYGTQYF.

This clonotype was detected a few times. The J gene is TRBJ1-1, the V gene TRBV9; D unclear. Germline V CDR1 and CDR2: SGDLS, YYNGEE. This CDR3 contains 12 residues. V dropped 3 bases and J dropped 5 bases, with 8 bases sitting between them. The CDR3 loop is CASSGMGTEAFF. CDR3 sequence (DNA): TGTGCCAGCAGCGGTATGGGAACTGAAGCTTTCTTT.

This clonotype showed up many times. The genes are TRBV29-1 and TRBJ1-4; maybe TRBD1 (5 bases). The CDR3 runs 12 residues. Germline V gene lookup returns CDR1 SQVTM and CDR2 ANQGSEA. V was pared by 6 bases and J by 3 bases, with 8 bases between. The CDR3 DNA is TGCAGCGTCGGGGGAGCTAATGAAAAACTGTTTTTT. It is translated as CSVGGANEKLFF.

This clonotype is labeled as medium-sized. The gene calls are TRBV7-2 and TRBJ2-7; D call uncertain. This CDR3 has 14 residues. The V and J ends lost 1 base and 3 bases respectively, with 10 bases between them. The V gene's germline CDR1 is SGHTA and CDR2 FQGNSA. CDR3: CASSLEFGNYEQYF. The CDR3 DNA sequence: TGTGCCAGCAGCTTAGAGTTCGGAAACTACGAGCAGTACTTC.

This clonotype was counted ten times or more. The chain joins TRBV4-1 to TRBJ1-6; D is unclear. V was cut by 0 bases and J by 0 bases, with 12 bases left in between. CDR1 and CDR2 from the germline V gene are MGHRA and YSYEKL. The CDR3 spans 18 residues. DNA of the CDR3: TGCGCCAGCAGCCAAGATCTTAGCAGACTCTCCTATAATTCACCCCTCCACTTT. The encoded protein is CASSQDLSRLSYNSPLHF.

This clonotype came up many times. The chain joins TRBV19 to TRBJ1-5; 7 nucleotides agree with TRBD1. Germline CDR1 and CDR2: LNHDA and SQIVND (reference sequence). CDR3 size: 18 residues. V lost 6 bases to trimming and J lost 2 bases; unmatched junction nucleotides: 16. The CDR3 DNA reads as TGTGCCAGTAGGCCGTGGGGACGCCGACAGGGTGGCAATCAGCCCCAGCATTTT. Translated: CASRPWGRRQGGNQPQHF.

This clonotype has at least ten counts. The chain carries TRBV9 and TRBJ1-6; no clear D gene. The CDR3 contains 15 residues. The germline V gene has CDR1 SGDLS and CDR2 YYNGEE. V was pared by 4 bases and J by 8 bases, with 16 bases between. The CDR3 loop reads CASSPNDARYSPLHF. CDR3 nucleotides: TGTGCCAGCAGCCCCAATGATGCGCGGTATTCACCCCTCCACTTT.

This clonotype was recorded a few times. The chain has TRBV20-1 and TRBJ1-5, with TRBD1 identical over 7 bases. The V gene end was trimmed by 0 bases and the J gene end by 2 bases; junction bases not matched to a gene: 7. CDR3 size: 16 residues. CDR1 DFQATT and CDR2 SNEGSKA come from the germline V gene (reference sequence). CDR3 nucleotide sequence: TGCAGTGCTAGAGAACAGGGGAGGGGTGGCAATCAGCCCCAGCATTTT. Amino acids: CSAREQGRGGNQPQHF.

This clonotype was seen only a few times. The genes are TRBV15 and TRBJ2-3, with 8 bases fitting TRBD2. The CDR3 runs 15 residues. Trimming at V came to 2 bases and at J to 3 bases, leaving 4 bases not matched to a gene. CDR1 and CDR2 (germline): LNHNV, YYDKDF (reference sequence). In nucleotides, the CDR3 is TGTGCCACCAGCAGAAGGACTAGCCTAACAGATACGCAGTATTTT. This translates into CATSRRTSLTDTQYF.

In this sample, this clonotype turned up many times. The chain employs TRBV28 and TRBJ2-1; 10 nucleotides align to TRBD2. Germline assignment: CDR1 MDHEN and CDR2 SYDVKM. The CDR3 runs to 16 residues. The V gene end was trimmed by 8 bases and the J gene end by 9 bases; junction bases not matched to a gene: 16. CDR3 sequence (DNA): TGTGCCAGCCCGCCGGCTAGCGGGAGCCGTCACGGTGAGCAGTTCTTC. Its translation: CASPPASGSRHGEQFF.

The chain uses TRBV20-1 and TRBJ2-7, with D possibly being TRBD2 (5 bases). The V gene lost 1 base and the J gene lost 3 bases, with 10 bases spanning the gap. CDR1 and CDR2 from the germline V gene are DFQATT and SNEGSKA (reference sequence). The CDR3 length is 13 residues. CDR3 region: CSARGTSRYEQYF. The CDR3 DNA reads as TGCAGTGCTAGAGGGACTTCGCGCTACGAGCAGTACTTC.

V is TRBV2 and J is TRBJ1-5; possible D gene TRBD1, 6 bases. The ends were cut back, 7 bases at V and 7 bases at J, with 14 bases in the middle. Germline CDR1 and CDR2: SNHLY and FYNNEI. The CDR3 consists of 13 residues. In nucleotides, the CDR3 is TGTGCCAGCACTTCCGACAGGCTGCAGCCCCAGCATTTT. It codes for CASTSDRLQPQHF.

This clonotype was seen only a few times. The rearrangement uses TRBV7-8 and TRBJ2-5; the D is unclear. The ends were cut back, 1 base at V and 2 bases at J, with 11 bases in the middle. Germline loops: CDR1 SGHVS, CDR2 FQNEAQ. The length of the CDR3 is 15 residues. CDR3 sequence reads: CASSLGIEVQETQYF. Written as DNA, the CDR3 is TGTGCCAGCAGCTTAGGGATTGAGGTACAAGAGACCCAGTACTTC.

The chain uses TRBV11-3 and TRBJ2-5, with D maybe TRBD1 (6 bases). Germline V CDR1 and CDR2: SGHNT, YENEEA. The CDR3 totals 15 residues. Trimming left V 4 bases short and J 2 bases short, with 14 bases between. Here the CDR3 DNA reads TGTGCCAGCAGCTCGGGCCCCCAGGGGCAAGAGACCCAGTACTTC. The encoded protein is CASSSGPQGQETQYF.

This clonotype was detected ten times or more. The J gene is TRBJ1-2, the V gene TRBV20-1; tentative D call: TRBD1 (5 bases). Germline CDR1 is DFQATT and CDR2 is SNEGSKA (reference sequence). Trimming shortened V by 0 bases and J by 7 bases, and 12 bases separated the two germline ends. The CDR3 sequence is 13 residues long. CDR3 in DNA: TGCAGTGCTAGAGACCAGCGGGGGACTGGCTACACCTTC. It yields the protein CSARDQRGTGYTF.

J is TRBJ1-5 and V is TRBV5-5, with a weak D call TRBD1 (5 bases). The CDR3 runs 14 residues. Trimming shortened V by 10 bases and J by 7 bases, and 21 bases separated the two germline ends. CDR1 SGHKS and CDR2 YYEKEE come from the germline V gene (reference sequence). Here the CDR3 reads CAPGGQGLVQPQHF. CDR3 DNA: TGTGCCCCCGGAGGGCAGGGATTGGTGCAGCCCCAGCATTTT. Looking up the rest from reference TRBV5-5 and TRBJ1-5 gives the full variable domain: DAGVTQSPTHLIKTRGQQVTLRCSPISGHKSVSWYQQVLGQGPQFIFQYYEKEERGRGNFPDRFSARQFPNYSSELNVNALLLGDSALYLCAPGGQGLVQPQHFGDGTRLSIL.

This clonotype appeared a single time. The rearrangement uses TRBV20-1 and TRBJ1-4, with D perhaps matching TRBD1 (5 bases). There are 14 residues in the CDR3. The germline V and J ends were trimmed by 0 bases and 8 bases, with 13 bases remaining between them. Germline values: CDR1 DFQATT, CDR2 SNEGSKA (reference sequence). CDR3 loop: CSARDVAGSEKLFF. CDR3 sequence (DNA): TGCAGTGCTAGAGATGTGGCAGGGAGCGAAAAACTGTTTTTT.

This clonotype was found a few times. CDR3 bases: TGTGCCAGCAGTTCCGGACAGACCCTGAACACTGAAGCTTTCTTT. It specifies CASSSGQTLNTEAFF. The chain couples TRBV12-3 or TRBV12-4 to TRBJ1-1; perhaps TRBD1 as D (6 bases). CDR3 length equals 15 residues. Trimming took 4 bases from V and 0 from J, leaving 12 bases between them.

In this sample, this clonotype turned up many times. V and J are TRBV30 and TRBJ2-7, with a tentative D call TRBD1 (6 bases). Looked up from germline, CDR1 is GTSNPN and CDR2 is SVGIG (reference sequence). Trimming shortened V by 0 bases and J by 2 bases, and 14 bases separated the two germline ends. The CDR3 length is 15 residues. As DNA, the CDR3 is TGTGCCTGGAGTGTAGGTCTTGGACAGCCCTACGAGCAGTACTTC. Translated, it gives CAWSVGLGQPYEQYF.

This clonotype was recorded a few times. The genes are TRBV5-4 and TRBJ2-1; 7 bases line up with TRBD2. Germline V gene lookup returns CDR1 SGHNT and CDR2 YYREEE (reference sequence). V was clipped by 2 bases and J by 5 bases; unmatched bases: 4. The CDR3 is made up of 14 amino acids. CDR3 coding DNA: TGTGCCAGCAGCTTCTTCCTAGCGGACAATGAGCAGTTCTTC. It codes for CASSFFLADNEQFF.

The rearrangement joins TRBV2 to TRBJ2-5; TRBD2 matches 12 bases. CDR3 length: 15 amino acids. The trim removed 7 bases at V and 4 bases at J, leaving 7 bases unmatched. Germline CDR1 and CDR2: SNHLY and FYNNEI. In nucleotides, the CDR3 is TGTGCCAGCATTGCTAGCGGGGGGGCAGGAGAGACCCAGTACTTC. Translated, it gives CASIASGGAGETQYF.

This clonotype was seen ten or more times. The chain recombines TRBV10-3 with TRBJ2-3; D remains ambiguous. CDR1 is ENHRY, CDR2 SYGVKD, per germline. V was pared by 0 bases and J by 6 bases, with 13 bases between. The CDR3 contains 15 residues. CDR3 DNA: TGTGCCATCAGTGAGTCGGCCCCCGGTGAGGATACGCAGTATTTT. It translates to CAISESAPGEDTQYF.

The V gene is TRBV4-2, the J gene TRBJ2-5, with unresolved D. This CDR3 contains 15 residues. The germline V and J ends were trimmed by 0 bases and 10 bases, with 18 bases remaining between them. Germline CDR1 is LGHNA and CDR2 is YNFKEQ. Here the CDR3 reads CASSQDSPDWVVQYF. CDR3 in DNA: TGTGCCAGCAGCCAAGATTCCCCCGACTGGGTTGTCCAGTACTTC.

This clonotype has a count of ten or more. The genes are TRBV28 and TRBJ1-3; D is possibly TRBD1 (5 bases). V was cut by 7 bases and J by 6 bases, with 16 bases left in between. Germline CDR1 reads MDHEN; CDR2 reads SYDVKM. The CDR3 is 14 residues long. The CDR3 bases are TGTGCCAGCACCCCCGCCAGGGAGATAAACACCATATATTTT. It codes for CASTPAREINTIYF.

This clonotype was seen repeatedly, ten times or more. This chain links TRBV20-1 with TRBJ2-5; the D gene is possibly TRBD1 (5 bases). The V gene's germline CDR1 is DFQATT and CDR2 SNEGSKA (reference sequence). CDR3 length equals 12 residues. Trimming stripped 3 bases from V and 1 base from J, with 6 bases between. CDR3 sequence (DNA): TGCAGTGCTAGGGACACCCAAGAGACCCAGTACTTC. Its translation is CSARDTQETQYF.

This clonotype was seen more than once but under ten times. The J gene is TRBJ2-5, the V gene TRBV12-5, with TRBD1 matching over 11 bases. The CDR3 is made up of 13 amino acids. Germline loops: CDR1 LGHNT, CDR2 FRNRAP. The CDR3 nucleotides are TGTGTTGCGGACAGGGGGCCCCCGGAGACCCAGTACTTC. This sequence encodes CVADRGPPETQYF.

This clonotype was counted ten times or more. The chain has TRBV20-1 and TRBJ1-5; no definite D call. V dropped 5 bases and J dropped 7 bases, with 12 bases sitting between them. CDR1 DFQATT and CDR2 SNEGSKA come from the germline V gene (reference sequence). This CDR3 is 12 amino acids long. The CDR3, as DNA: TGCAGTGCTCGTGCGGGTGACCAGCCCCAGCATTTT. This gives the protein CSARAGDQPQHF.